What follows are 4 T cell receptor beta chains derived from one specimen sequenced in a study of blood T cells in healthy people across ages. A second PCR, run for about 7 to 11 cycles, used a sample-barcoded 5' primer plus a J-beta primer mix. Via MiXCR, TCRdb re-called the 5' RACE reads, giving one row per CDR3 protein. The sample holds around 900,000 distinct CDR3 sequences, 29% seen once. The sequencing input was blood. Receptors were obtained from a woman older than 75 in good health.

J is TRBJ2-5 and V is TRBV18; TRBD1 matches 8 bases. V was clipped by 3 bases and J by 5 bases; unmatched bases: 8. CDR1 is KGHSH, CDR2 LQKENI, per germline. CDR3 length: 15 amino acids. The CDR3: CASSPIRQGTETQYF. CDR3 nucleotide sequence: TGTGCCAGCTCACCTATACGACAGGGGACGGAGACCCAGTACTTC.

V gene TRBV7-2 combines with J gene TRBJ1-5, with 8 bases identical to TRBD1. Germline CDR1 reads SGHTA; CDR2 reads FQGNSA. With 4 bases clipped from V and 1 base from J, the junction kept 6 bases outside the gene matches. The CDR3 length is 16 residues. Here the CDR3 reads CASSSNRGASNQPQHF. Here the CDR3 DNA reads TGTGCCAGCAGCTCCAACAGGGGGGCAAGCAATCAGCCCCAGCATTTT.

As to this clonotype: A much larger clone sits a single nucleotide away, making a read error possible. The chain is built from TRBV6-6 and TRBJ2-5; a weak D match, TRBD2 (6 bases). Germline CDR1 reads MNHNY; CDR2 reads SVGAGI (reference sequence). The CDR3 covers 17 residues. The chain's CDR3 is CASSYSTSRTRGETKYF. The DNA for the CDR3 is TGTGCCAGCAGTTACTCGACTAGTCGGACGAGGGGAGAGACCAAGTACTTC.

This clonotype was counted between two and nine times. V usage is TRBV7-9 and J usage is TRBJ1-1; TRBD1 is a possible D gene (5 bases). V shed 5 bases and J shed 1 base, with 14 bases lying between them. The CDR3 sequence is 15 residues long. CDR1 and CDR2 from the germline V gene are SEHNR and FQNEAQ (reference sequence). The CDR3 region has the DNA TGTGCCAGCAGCGGCGGGACGGCCAGGAACACTGAAGCTTTCTTT. It specifies CASSGGTARNTEAFF.